This T cell receptor beta chain was captured in a study of cytomegalovirus exposure and HLA in healthy donors. The PCR made use of 60 Vbeta and 13 Jbeta primers. Generated by immunoSEQ multiplex PCR, the TCRdb table keeps only in-frame clones and is missing some. The sample has about 150,000 clones, roughly 78% seen once. The sequenced sample was PBMCs. This sequence originates from a woman in her 50s in good health and CMV-seropositive.

The CDR3 DNA sequence: TGTGCCATCAGTGGGGGATGGGGAGAAAACACCATATATTTT. It codes for CAISGGWGENTIYF. The chain combines TRBV10-3 with TRBJ1-3; no definite D call. Between the trimmed V and J ends, which lost 4 bases and 6 bases, there was a span of 13 bases. Germline CDR1 reads ENHRY; CDR2 reads SYGVKD. The CDR3 sequence is 14 residues long.